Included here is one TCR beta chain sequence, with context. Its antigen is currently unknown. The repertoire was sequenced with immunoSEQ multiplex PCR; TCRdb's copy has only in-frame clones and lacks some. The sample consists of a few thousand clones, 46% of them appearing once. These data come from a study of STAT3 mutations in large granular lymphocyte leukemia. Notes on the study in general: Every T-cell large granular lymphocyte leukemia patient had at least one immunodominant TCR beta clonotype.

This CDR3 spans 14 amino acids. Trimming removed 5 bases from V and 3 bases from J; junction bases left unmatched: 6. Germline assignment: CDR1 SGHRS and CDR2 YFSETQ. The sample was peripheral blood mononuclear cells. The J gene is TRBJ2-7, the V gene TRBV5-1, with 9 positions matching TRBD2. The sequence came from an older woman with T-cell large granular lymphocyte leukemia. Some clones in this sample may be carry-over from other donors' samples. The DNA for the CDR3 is TGCGCCAGCAGGCCTAGCGGGAAAGGCTACGAGCAGTACTTC. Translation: CASRPSGKGYEQYF.